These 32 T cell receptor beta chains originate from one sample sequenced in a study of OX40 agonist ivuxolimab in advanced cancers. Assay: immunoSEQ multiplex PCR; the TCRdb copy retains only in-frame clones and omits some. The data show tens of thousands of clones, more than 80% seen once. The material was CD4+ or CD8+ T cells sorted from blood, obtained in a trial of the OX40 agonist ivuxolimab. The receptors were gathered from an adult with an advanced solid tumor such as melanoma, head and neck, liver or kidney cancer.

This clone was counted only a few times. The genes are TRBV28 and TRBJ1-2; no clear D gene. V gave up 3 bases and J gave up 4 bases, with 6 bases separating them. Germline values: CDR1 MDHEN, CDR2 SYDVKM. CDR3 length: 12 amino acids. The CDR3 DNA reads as TGTGCCAGCAGTTTTTCGGGCTATGGCTACACCTTC. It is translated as CASSFSGYGYTF.

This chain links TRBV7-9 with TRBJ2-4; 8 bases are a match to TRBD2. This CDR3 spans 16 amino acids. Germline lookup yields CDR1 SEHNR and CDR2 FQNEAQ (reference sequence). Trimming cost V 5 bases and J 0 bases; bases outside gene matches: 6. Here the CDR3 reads CASSQTSGLAKNIQYF. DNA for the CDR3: TGTGCCAGCAGCCAAACTAGCGGCTTAGCCAAAAACATTCAGTACTTC.

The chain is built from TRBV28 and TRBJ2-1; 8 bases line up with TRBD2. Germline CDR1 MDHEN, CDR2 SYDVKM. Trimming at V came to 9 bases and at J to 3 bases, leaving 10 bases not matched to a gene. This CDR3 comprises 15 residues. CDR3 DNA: TGTGCCAGTCTAGGTTTGCGGGAGGTCTACAATGAGCAGTTCTTC. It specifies CASLGLREVYNEQFF. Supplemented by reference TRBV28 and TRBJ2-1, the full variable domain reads DVKVTQSSRYLVKRTGEKVFLECVQDMDHENMFWYRQDPGLGLRLIYFSYDVKMKEKGDIPEGYSVSREKKERFSLILESASTNQTSMYLCASLGLREVYNEQFFGPGTRLTVL.

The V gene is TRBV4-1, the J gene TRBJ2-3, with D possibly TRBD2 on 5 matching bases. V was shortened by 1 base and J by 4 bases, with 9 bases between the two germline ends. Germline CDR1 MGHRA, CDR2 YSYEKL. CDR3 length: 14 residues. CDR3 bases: TGCGCCAGCAGCCAAGGAATCGGGGCAGATACGCAGTATTTT. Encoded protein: CASSQGIGADTQYF.

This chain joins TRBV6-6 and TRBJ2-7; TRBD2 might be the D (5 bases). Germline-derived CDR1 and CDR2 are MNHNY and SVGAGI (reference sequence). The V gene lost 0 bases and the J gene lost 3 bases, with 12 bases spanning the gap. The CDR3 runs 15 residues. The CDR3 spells CASSYSDPGIYEQYF. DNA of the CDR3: TGTGCCAGCAGTTACTCGGATCCGGGAATCTACGAGCAGTACTTC.

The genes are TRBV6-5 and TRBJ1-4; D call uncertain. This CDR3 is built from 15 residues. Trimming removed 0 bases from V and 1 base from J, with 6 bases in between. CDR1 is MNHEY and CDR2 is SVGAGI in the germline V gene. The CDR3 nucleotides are TGTGCCAGCAGTTACTCACGGGAAACTAATGAAAAACTGTTTTTT. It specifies CASSYSRETNEKLFF.

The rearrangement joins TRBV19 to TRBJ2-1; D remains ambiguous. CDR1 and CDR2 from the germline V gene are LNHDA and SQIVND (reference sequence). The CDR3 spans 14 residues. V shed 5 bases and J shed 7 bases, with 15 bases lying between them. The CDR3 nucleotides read TGTGCCAGTAGTTCCCGGGCTAGGACGAATGAGCAGTTCTTC. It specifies CASSSRARTNEQFF.

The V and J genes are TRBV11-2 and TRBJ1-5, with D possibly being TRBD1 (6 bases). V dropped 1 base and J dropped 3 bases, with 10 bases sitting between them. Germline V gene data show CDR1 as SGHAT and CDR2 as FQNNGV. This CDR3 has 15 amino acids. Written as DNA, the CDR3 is TGTGCCAGCAGCTTAGCTCACAGGGACAATCAGCCCCAGCATTTT. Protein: CASSLAHRDNQPQHF. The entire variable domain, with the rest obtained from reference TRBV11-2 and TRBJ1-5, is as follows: EAGVAQSPRYKIIEKRQSVAFWCNPISGHATLYWYQQILGQGPKLLIQFQNNGVVDDSQLPKDRFSAERLKGVDSTLKIQPAKLEDSAVYLCASSLAHRDNQPQHFGDGTRLSIL.

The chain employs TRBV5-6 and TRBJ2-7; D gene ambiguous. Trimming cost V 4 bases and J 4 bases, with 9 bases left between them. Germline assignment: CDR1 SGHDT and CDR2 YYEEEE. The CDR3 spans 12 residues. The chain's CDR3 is CASSKGSYEQYF. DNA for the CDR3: TGTGCCAGCAGCAAAGGGTCTTACGAGCAGTACTTC.

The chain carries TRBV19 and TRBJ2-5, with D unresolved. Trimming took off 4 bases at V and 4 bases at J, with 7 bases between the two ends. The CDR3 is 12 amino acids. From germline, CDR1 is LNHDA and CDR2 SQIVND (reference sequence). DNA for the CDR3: TGTGCCAGTAGTACCCGTCCAGAGACCCAGTACTTC. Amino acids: CASSTRPETQYF.

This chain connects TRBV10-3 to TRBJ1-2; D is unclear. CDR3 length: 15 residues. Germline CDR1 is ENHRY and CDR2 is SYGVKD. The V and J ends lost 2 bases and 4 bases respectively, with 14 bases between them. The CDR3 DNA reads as TGTGCCATCAGTGAGACCACTGGCGGGGTCTATGGCTACACCTTC. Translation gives CAISETTGGVYGYTF.

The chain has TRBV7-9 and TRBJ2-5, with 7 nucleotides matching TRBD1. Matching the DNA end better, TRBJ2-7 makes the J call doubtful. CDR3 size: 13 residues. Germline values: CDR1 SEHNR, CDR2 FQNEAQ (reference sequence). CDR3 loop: CASSPTGPYEQYF. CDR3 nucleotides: TGTGCCAGCAGCCCGACAGGGCCCTACGAGCAGTACTTC.

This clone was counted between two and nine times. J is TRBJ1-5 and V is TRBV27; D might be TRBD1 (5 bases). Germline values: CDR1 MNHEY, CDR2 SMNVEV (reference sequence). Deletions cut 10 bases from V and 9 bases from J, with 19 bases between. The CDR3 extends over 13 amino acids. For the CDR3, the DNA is TGTGCCACCGGGAACTCGGGGGTTACGCCCCAGCATTTT. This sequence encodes CATGNSGVTPQHF.

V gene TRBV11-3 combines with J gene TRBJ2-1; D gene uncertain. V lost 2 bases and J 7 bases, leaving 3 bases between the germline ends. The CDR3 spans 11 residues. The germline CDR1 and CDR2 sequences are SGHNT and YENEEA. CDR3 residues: CASSLPNEQFF. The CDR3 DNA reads TGTGCCAGCAGCTTACCAAATGAGCAGTTCTTC.

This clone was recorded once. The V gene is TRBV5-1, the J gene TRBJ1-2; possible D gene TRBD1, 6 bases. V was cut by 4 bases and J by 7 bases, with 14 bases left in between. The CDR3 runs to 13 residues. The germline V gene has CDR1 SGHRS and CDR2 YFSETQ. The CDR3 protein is CASSDGTPVGYTF. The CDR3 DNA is TGCGCCAGCAGCGACGGGACACCCGTTGGCTACACCTTC.

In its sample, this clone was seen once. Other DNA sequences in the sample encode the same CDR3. The CDR3 region is CASSGFSRQGGYGYTF. The CDR3 DNA sequence: TGTGCCAGCAGTGGTTTTTCCCGACAAGGAGGATATGGCTACACCTTC. The V gene is TRBV2, the J gene TRBJ1-2; D is unclear. Germline values: CDR1 SNHLY, CDR2 FYNNEI. V was clipped by 4 bases and J by 5 bases, with 20 bases between them. The CDR3 runs to 16 residues.

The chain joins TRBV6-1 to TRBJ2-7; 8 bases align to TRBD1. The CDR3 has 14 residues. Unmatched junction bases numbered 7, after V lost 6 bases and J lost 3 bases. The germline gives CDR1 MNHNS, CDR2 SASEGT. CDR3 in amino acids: CASRRGQGSYEQYF. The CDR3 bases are TGTGCCAGCAGACGCGGACAGGGTAGCTACGAGCAGTACTTC.

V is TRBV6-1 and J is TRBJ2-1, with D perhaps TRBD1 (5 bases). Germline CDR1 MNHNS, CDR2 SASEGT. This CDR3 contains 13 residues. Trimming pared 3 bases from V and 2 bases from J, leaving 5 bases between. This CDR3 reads CASSEDTYNEQFF. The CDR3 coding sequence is TGTGCCAGCAGTGAGGACACCTACAATGAGCAGTTCTTC.

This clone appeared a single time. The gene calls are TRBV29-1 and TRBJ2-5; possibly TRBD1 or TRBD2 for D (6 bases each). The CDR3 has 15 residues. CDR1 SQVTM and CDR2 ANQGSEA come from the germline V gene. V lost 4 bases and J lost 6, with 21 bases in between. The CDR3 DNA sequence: TGCAGCGTTGTTCCTCCCTTACGGGGGCGCCAGACCCAGTACTTC. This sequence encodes CSVVPPLRGRQTQYF.

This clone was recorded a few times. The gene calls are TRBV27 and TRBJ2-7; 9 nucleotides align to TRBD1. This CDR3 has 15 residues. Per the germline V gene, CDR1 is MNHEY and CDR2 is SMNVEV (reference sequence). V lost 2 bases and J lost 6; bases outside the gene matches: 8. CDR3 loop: CASSLKGTGHFEQYF. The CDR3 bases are TGTGCCAGCAGTTTAAAAGGGACAGGGCACTTCGAGCAGTACTTC.

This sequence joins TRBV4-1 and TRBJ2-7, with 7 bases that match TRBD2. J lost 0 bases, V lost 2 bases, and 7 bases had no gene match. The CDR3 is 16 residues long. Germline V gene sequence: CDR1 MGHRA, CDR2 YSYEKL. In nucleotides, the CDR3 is TGCGCCAGCAGCCAACGACCGAGGGACTACTCCTACGAGCAGTACTTC. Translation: CASSQRPRDYSYEQYF.

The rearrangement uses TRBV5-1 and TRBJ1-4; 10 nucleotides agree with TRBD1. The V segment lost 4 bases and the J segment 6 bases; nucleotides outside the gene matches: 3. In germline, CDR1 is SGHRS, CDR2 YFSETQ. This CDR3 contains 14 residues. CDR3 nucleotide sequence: TGCGCCAGCAGCCCGGGGACAGGGGATGAAAAACTGTTTTTT. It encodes CASSPGTGDEKLFF.

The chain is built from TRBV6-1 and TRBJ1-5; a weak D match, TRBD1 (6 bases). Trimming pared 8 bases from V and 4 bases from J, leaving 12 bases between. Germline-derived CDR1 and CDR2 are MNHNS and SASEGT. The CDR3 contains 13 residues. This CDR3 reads CASHLGGNQPQHF. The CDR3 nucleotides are TGTGCCAGCCATCTAGGGGGAAATCAGCCCCAGCATTTT.

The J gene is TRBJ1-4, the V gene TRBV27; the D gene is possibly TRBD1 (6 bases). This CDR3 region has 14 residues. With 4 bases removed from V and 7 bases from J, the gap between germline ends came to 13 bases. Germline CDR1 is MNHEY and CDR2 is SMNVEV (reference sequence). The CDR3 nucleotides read TGTGCCAGCAGTTATGGGGGGCGGGGTGAAAAACTGTTTTTT. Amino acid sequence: CASSYGGRGEKLFF. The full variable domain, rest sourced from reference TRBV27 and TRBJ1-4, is EAQVTQNPRYLITVTGKKLTVTCSQNMNHEYMSWYRQDPGLGLRQIYYSMNVEVTDKGDVPEGYKVSRKEKRNFPLILESPSPNQTSLYFCASSYGGRGEKLFFGSGTQLSVL.

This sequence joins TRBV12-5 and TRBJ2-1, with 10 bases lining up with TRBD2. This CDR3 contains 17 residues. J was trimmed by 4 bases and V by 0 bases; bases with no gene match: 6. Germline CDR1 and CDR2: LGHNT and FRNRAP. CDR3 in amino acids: CASGLVQGLAMYNEQFF. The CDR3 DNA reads TGTGCTAGTGGTTTGGTACAGGGACTAGCGATGTACAATGAGCAGTTCTTC.

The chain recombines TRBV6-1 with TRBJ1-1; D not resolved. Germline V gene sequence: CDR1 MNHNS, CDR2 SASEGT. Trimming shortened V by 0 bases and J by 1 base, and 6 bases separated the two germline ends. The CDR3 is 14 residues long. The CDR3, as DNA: TGTGCCAGCAGTGAAGCGTATGGGAACACTGAAGCTTTCTTT. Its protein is CASSEAYGNTEAFF.

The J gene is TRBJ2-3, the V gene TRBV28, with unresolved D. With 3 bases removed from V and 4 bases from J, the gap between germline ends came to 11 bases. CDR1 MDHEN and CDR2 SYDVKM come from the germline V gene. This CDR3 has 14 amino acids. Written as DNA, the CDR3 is TGTGCCAGCAGTTTCTTGGGGATCTCAGATACGCAGTATTTT. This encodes CASSFLGISDTQYF.

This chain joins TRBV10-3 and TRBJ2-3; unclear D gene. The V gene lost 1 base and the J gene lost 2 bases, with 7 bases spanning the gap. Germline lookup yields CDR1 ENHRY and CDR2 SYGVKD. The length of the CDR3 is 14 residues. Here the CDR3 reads CAISEWSDTDTQYF. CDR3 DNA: TGTGCCATCAGTGAGTGGTCAGACACAGATACGCAGTATTTT.

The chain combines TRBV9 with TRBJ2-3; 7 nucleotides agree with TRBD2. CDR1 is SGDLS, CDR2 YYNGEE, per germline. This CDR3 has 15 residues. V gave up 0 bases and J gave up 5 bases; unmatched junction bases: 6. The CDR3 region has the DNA TGTGCCAGCAGCGTAGTTGGACTAGACATAGATACGCAGTATTTT. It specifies CASSVVGLDIDTQYF.

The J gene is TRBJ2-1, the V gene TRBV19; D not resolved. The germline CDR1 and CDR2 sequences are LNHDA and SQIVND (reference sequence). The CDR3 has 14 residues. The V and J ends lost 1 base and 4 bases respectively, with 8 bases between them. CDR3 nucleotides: TGTGCCAGTAGTATAGTCAACAGTTACAATGAGCAGTTCTTC. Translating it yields CASSIVNSYNEQFF.

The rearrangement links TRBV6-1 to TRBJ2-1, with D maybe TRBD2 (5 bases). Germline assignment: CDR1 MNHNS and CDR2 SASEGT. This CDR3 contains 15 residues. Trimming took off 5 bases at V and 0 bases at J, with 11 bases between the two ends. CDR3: CASSSGPLSYNEQFF. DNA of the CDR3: TGTGCCAGCAGTAGCGGACCTCTCTCCTACAATGAGCAGTTCTTC.

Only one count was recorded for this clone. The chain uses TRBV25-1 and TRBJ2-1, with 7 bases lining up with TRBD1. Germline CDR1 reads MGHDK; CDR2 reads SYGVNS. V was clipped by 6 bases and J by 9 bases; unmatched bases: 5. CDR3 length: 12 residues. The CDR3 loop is CASSEPGGEQFF. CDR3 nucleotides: TGTGCCAGCAGCGAACCAGGGGGTGAGCAGTTCTTC. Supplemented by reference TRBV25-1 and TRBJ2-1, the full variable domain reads EADIYQTPRYLVIGTGKKITLECSQTMGHDKMYWYQQDPGMELHLIHYSYGVNSTEKGDLSSESTVSRIRTEHFPLTLESARPSHTSQYLCASSEPGGEQFFGPGTRLTVL.